This entry concerns a single T cell receptor (beta chain). The CDR3 has 16 residues. Looked up from germline, CDR1 is SEHNR and CDR2 is FQNEAQ (reference sequence). Trimming removed 2 bases from V and 0 bases from J, with 13 bases in between. These data come from a study of cytomegalovirus exposure and HLA in healthy donors. The PCR employed 60 Vbeta primers together with 13 Jbeta primers. Libraries were prepared by immunoSEQ multiplex PCR; TCRdb keeps only in-frame clonotypes and omits some of them. The sample shows 150,000 or so clones, around 77% of them seen only once. What was sequenced was PBMCs. This sequence originates from a woman aged 25 to 39 in good health and CMV-seronegative. The rearrangement joins TRBV7-9 to TRBJ1-1; D is undetermined. The CDR3 DNA follows: TGTGCCAGCAGCTTAATTGGAGAAGAAATGAACACTGAAGCTTTCTTT. It translates to CASSLIGEEMNTEAFF.